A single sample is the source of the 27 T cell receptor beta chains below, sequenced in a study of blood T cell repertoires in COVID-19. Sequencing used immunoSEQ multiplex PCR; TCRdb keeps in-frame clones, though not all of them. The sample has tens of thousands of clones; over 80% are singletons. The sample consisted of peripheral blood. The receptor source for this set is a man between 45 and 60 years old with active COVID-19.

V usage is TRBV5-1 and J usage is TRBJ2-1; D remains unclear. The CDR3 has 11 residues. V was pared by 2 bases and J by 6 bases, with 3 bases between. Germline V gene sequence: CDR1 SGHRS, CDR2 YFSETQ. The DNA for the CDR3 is TGCGCCAGCAGCTTCCTCAATGAGCAGTTCTTC. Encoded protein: CASSFLNEQFF.

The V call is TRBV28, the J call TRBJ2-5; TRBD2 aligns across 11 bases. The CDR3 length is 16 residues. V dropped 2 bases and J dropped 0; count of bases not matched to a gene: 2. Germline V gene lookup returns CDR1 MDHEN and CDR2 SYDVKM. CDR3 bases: TGTGCCAGCAGTTTACCGACTAGCGGGAACCAAGAGACCCAGTACTTC. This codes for CASSLPTSGNQETQYF.

The CDR3 DNA follows: TGCAGCGTTGGGGTAGCCCCGAGCTCCTACAATGAGCAGTTCTTC. As protein: CSVGVAPSSYNEQFF. This chain joins TRBV29-1 and TRBJ2-1; D uncertain. Germline V CDR1 and CDR2: SQVTM, ANQGSEA. V lost 4 bases, J lost 0 bases, and 13 bases lay in between. This CDR3 is built from 15 residues.

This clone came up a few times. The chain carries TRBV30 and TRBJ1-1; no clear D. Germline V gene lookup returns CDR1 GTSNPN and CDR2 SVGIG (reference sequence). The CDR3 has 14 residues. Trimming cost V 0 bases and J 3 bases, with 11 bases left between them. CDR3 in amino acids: CAWSVESSYTEAFF. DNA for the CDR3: TGTGCCTGGAGTGTAGAAAGTAGCTACACTGAAGCTTTCTTT.

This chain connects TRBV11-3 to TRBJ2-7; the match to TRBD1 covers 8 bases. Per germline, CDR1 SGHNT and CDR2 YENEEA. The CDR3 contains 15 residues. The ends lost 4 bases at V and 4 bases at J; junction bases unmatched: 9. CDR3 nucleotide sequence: TGTGCCAGCAGCTCCTCAGGGGGCGCGGGGTACGAGCAGTACTTC. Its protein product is CASSSSGGAGYEQYF.

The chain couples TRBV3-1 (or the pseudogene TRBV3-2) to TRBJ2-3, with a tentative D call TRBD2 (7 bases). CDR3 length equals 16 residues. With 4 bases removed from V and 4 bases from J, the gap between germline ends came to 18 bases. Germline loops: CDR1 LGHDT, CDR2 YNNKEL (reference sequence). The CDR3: CASSPWEGGVADTQYF. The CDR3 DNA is TGTGCCAGCAGCCCCTGGGAGGGGGGGGTTGCAGATACGCAGTATTTT.

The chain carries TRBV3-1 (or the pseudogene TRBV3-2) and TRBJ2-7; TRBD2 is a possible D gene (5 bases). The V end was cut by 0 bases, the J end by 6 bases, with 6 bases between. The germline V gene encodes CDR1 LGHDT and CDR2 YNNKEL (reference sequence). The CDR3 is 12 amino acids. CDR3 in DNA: TGTGCCAGCAGCCAAGAACGGGGCGAGCAGTACTTC. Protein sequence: CASSQERGEQYF.

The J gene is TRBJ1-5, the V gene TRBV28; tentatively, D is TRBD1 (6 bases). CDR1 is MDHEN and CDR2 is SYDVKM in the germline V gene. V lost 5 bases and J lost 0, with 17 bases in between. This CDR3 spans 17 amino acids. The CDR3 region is CASSDEQGPLSNQPQHF. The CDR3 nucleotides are TGTGCCAGCAGTGATGAACAGGGTCCCCTTAGCAATCAGCCCCAGCATTTT.

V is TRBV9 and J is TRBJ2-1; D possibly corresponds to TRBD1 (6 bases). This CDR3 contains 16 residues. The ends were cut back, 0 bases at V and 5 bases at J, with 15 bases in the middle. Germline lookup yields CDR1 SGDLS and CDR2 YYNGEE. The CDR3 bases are TGTGCCAGCAGCGTAGGGCCAGGGGCAGAAAACAATGAGCAGTTCTTC. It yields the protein CASSVGPGAENNEQFF.

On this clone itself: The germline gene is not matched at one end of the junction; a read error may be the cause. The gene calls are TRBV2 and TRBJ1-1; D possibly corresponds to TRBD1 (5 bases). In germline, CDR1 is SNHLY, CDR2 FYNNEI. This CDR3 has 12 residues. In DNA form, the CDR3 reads TGTGCCAGCAGGGAAGAGGGGCAGAGGGCTTTCTTT. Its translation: CASREEGQRAFF.

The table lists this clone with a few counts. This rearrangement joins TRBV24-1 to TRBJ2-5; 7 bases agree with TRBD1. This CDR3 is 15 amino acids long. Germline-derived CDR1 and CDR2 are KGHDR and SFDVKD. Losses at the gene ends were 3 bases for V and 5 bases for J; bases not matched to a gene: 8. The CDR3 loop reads CATSDPDRAGETQYF. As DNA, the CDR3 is TGTGCCACCAGTGATCCAGACAGGGCCGGGGAGACCCAGTACTTC.

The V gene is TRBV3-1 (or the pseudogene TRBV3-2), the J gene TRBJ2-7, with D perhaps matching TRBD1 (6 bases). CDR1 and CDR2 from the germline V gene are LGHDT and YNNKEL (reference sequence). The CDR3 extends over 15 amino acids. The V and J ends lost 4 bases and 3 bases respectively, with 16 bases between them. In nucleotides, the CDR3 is TGTGCCAGCAGCCTACCGACACAGGGTGTCTACGAGCAGTACTTC. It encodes CASSLPTQGVYEQYF.

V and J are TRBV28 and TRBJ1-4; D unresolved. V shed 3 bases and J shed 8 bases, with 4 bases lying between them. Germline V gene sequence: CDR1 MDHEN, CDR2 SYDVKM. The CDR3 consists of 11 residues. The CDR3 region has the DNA TGTGCCAGCAGTTTCGGGGAAAAACTGTTTTTT. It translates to CASSFGEKLFF.

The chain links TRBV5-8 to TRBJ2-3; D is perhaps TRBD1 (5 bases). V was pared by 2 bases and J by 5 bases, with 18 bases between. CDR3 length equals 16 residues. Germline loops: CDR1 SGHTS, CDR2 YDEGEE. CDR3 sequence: CASSFGRWGSQDTQYF. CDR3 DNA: TGTGCCAGCAGCTTCGGGCGATGGGGCAGCCAAGATACGCAGTATTTT.

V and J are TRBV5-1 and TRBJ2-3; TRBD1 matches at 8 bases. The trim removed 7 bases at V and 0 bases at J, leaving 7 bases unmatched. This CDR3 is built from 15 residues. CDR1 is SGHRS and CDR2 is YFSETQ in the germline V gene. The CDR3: CASDQGATSTDTQYF. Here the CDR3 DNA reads TGCGCCAGCGACCAGGGGGCGACTAGCACAGATACGCAGTATTTT.

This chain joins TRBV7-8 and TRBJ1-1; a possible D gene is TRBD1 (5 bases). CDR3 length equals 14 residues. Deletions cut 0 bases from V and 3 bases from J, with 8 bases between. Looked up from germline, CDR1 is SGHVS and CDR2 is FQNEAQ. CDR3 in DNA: TGTGCCAGCAGCTTAGCGGGGCAGGACACTGAAGCTTTCTTT. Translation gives CASSLAGQDTEAFF.

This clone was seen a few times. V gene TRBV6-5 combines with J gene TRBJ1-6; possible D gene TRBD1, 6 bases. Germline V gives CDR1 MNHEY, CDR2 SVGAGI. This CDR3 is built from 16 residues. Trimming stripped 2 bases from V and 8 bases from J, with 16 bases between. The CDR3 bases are TGTGCCAGCAGTTACGCGCCGGGACATCGCGATTCACCCCTCCACTTT. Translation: CASSYAPGHRDSPLHF.

The DNA for the CDR3 is TGTGCCAGTAGTACGACAGGACAGGTAAATCAGCCCCAGCATTTT. This encodes CASSTTGQVNQPQHF. The chain carries TRBV19 and TRBJ1-5; 7 bases match TRBD1. CDR3 size: 15 residues. The V and J ends lost 4 bases and 4 bases, in that order; junction bases with no gene match: 7. Germline values: CDR1 LNHDA, CDR2 SQIVND (reference sequence).

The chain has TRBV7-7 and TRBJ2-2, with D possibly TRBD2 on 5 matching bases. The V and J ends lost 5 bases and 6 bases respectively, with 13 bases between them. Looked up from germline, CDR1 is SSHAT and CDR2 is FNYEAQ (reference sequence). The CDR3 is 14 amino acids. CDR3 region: CASSAGTAAGELFF. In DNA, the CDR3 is TGTGCCAGCAGCGCCGGTACAGCGGCCGGGGAGCTGTTTTTT.

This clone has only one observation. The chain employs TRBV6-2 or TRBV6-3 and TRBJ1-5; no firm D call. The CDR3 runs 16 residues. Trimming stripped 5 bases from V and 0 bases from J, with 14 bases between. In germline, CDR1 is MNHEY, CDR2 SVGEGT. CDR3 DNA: TGTGCCAGCAGTGGCGGCGTGACCCATAGCAATCAGCCCCAGCATTTT. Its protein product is CASSGGVTHSNQPQHF.

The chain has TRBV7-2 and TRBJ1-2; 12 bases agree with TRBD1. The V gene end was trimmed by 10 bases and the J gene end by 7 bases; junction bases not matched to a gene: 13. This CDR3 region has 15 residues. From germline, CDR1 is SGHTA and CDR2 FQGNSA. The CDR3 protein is CATLLGGTGGRGYTF. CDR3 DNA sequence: TGTGCCACCCTACTGGGCGGGACAGGGGGCCGTGGCTACACCTTC.

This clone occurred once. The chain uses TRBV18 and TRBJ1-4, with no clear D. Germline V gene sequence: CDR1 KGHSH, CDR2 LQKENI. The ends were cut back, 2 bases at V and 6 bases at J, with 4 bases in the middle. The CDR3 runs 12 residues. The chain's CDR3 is CASSPGDEKLFF. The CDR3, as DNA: TGTGCCAGCTCACCAGGAGATGAAAAACTGTTTTTT.

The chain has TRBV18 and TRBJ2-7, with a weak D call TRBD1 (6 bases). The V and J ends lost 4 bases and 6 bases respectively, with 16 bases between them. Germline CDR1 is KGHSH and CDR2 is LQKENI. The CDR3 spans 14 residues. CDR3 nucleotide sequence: TGTGCCAGCTCACTCCTGAGCAGGGGTGGCGAGCAGTACTTC. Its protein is CASSLLSRGGEQYF.

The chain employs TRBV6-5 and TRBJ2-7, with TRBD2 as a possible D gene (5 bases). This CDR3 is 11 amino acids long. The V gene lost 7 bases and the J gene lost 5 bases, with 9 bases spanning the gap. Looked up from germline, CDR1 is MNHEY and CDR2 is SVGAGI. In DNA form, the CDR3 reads TGTGCCAGCACGGGGTCCCACGAGCAGTACTTC. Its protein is CASTGSHEQYF.

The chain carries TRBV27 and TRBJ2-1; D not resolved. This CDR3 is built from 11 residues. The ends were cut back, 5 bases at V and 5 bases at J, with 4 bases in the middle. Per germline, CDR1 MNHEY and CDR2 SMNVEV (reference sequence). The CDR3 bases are TGTGCCAGCAGTCTAGACAATGAGCAGTTCTTC. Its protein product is CASSLDNEQFF.

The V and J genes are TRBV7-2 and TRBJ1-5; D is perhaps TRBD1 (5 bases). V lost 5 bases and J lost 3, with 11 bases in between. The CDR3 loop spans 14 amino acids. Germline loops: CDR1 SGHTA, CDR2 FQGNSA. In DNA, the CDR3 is TGTGCCAGCAGCGCGGGACCGAACAATCAGCCCCAGCATTTT. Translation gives CASSAGPNNQPQHF.

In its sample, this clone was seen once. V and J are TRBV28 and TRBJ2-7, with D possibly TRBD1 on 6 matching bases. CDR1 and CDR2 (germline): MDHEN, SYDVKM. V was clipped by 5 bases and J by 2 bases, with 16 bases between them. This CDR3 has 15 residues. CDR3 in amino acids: CASSAGQLPTYEQYF. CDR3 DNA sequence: TGTGCCAGCAGTGCAGGACAGCTACCAACCTACGAGCAGTACTTC. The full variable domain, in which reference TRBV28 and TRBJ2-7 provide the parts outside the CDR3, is DVKVTQSSRYLVKRTGEKVFLECVQDMDHENMFWYRQDPGLGLRLIYFSYDVKMKEKGDIPEGYSVSREKKERFSLILESASTNQTSMYLCASSAGQLPTYEQYFGPGTRLTVT.